This T cell receptor (beta chain) was recorded in a study of preoperative IRX-2 immunotherapy in early breast cancer. After removal of 10 bases from V and 0 bases from J, the junction contained 3 bases not matched to a gene. Germline-derived CDR1 and CDR2 are LNHDA and SQIVND (reference sequence). The CDR3 consists of 13 residues. Documented treatment: preoperative locoregional IRX-2 cytokine immunotherapy. Samples came from a phase Ib trial of preoperative locoregional IRX-2 cytokine immunotherapy. Some clones are missing from TCRdb's copy, which holds only in-frame ones; the method was immunoSEQ multiplex PCR. There are tens of thousands of clones in the sample; around 96% occur only once, and 16% lies in the top ten.

The V gene is TRBV19, the J gene TRBJ2-7; 10 bases are shared with TRBD2. The source material was tumor tissue, sampled after IRX-2 immunotherapy. The clonotype comes from a human donor with breast cancer. Here the CDR3 reads CATTSGDSYEQYF. In nucleotides, the CDR3 is TGTGCCACTACTAGCGGGGACTCCTACGAGCAGTACTTC.